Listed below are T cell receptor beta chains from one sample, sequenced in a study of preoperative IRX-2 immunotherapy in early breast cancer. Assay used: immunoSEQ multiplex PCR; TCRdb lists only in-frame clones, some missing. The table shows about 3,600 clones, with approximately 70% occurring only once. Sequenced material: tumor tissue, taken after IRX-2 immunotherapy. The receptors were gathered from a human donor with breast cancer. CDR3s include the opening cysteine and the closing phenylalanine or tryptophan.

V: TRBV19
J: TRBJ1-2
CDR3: CASTPAGFGYGYTF

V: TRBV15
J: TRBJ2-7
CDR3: CATSNRQGHHEQYF

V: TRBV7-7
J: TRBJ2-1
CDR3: CASSPFRGLAGDNEQFF

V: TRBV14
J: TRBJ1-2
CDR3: CATSDDNLGGYTF

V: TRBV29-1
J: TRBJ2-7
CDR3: CSVESGTSGNEQYF

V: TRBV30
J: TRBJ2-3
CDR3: CAWSRGRGTLDTQYF

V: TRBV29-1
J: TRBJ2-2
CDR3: CSVDESGNTGELFF

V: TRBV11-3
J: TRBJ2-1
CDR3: CASSSSWDTAGPFF

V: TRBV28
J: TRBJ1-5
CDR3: CASSFRVNDQPQHF

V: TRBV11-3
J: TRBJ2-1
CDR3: CANSSGPSYNEQFF

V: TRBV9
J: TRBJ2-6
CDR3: CASSPLWGANVLTF

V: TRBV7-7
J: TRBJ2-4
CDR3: CASSLVAAATGAKNIQYF

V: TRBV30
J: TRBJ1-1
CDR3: CASFRDTEAFF

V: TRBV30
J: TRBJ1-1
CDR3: CAWSPFDSEAFF

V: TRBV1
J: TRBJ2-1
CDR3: CASSPSASGVYNEQFF

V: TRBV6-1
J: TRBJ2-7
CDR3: CASSEGDRSFYEQYF

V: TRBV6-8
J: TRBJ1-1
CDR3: CASSYRRDRGQQGVLEAFF

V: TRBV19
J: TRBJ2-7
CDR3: CASSSRTGGAEQYF

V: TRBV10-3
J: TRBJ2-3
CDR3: CAISELTSGIYTQYF

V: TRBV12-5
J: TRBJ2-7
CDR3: CASLPSGSREQYF

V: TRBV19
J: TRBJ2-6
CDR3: CASSIPRTGANVLTF

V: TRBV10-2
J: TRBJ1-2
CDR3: CASSGVEEYYGYTF

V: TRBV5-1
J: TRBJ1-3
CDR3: CASSSSGDSGNTIYF

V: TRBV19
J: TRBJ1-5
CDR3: CASSVRGGTGPQHF

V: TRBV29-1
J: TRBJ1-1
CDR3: CSVTPQGVGAFF

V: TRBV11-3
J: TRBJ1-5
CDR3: CASSPRQGFQPQHF

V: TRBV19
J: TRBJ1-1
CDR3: CASSIGLTGERGRTFF

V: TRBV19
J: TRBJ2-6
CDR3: CASSIGRKGSGANVLTF

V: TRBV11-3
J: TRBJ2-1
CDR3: CASSSGSGALEQFF

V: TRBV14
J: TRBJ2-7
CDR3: CASSQGSRLAQNF

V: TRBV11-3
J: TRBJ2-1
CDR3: CASSLLGGVFNEQFF

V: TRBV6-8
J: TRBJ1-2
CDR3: CASSYSQQGSGYGYTF

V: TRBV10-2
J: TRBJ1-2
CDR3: CASGTERDGYTF

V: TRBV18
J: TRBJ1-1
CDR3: CASSPPGLVTMNTEAFF

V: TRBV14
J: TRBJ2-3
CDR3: CASSPQVYTDTQYF

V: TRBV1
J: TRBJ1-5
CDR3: CASSQIQGGDQPQHF

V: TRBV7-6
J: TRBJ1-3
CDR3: CARSHHGVGGNTIYF

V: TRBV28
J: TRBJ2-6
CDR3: CASTSPAGANSGANVLTF

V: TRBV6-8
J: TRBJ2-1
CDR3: CASSYSRLAGGNEQFF

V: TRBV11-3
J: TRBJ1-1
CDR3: CASSLTGINTEAFF

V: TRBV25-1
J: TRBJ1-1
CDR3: CASSEPGRVNTEAFF

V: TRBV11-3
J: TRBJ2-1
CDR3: CASSPRDGHNEQFF

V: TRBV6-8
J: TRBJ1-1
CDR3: CASRTEGENTEAFF

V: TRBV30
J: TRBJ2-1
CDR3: CAASLAGRENYNEQFF

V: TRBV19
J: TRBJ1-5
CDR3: CASSPRNQPQHF

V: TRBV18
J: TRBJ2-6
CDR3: CASSQNPPSTGANVLTF